This entry describes one T cell receptor (beta chain). Relative to the germline gene, one junction end is altered; a read error may explain this. The V gene's germline CDR1 is MDHEN and CDR2 SYDVKM. The CDR3 consists of 13 residues. This sample was taken from a study of T cell changes during pregnancy in multiple sclerosis. The repertoire was sequenced with immunoSEQ multiplex PCR; TCRdb's copy has only in-frame clones and lacks some. The table records about 98,000 clones, about 90% of them present only once. This receptor was obtained from a female donor in good health, enrolled as a control in a pregnancy study. Specimen: peripheral blood, collected after pregnancy. The chain recombines TRBV28 with TRBJ1-6, with D possibly TRBD1 on 6 matching bases. The CDR3 DNA sequence: TGTGCCAGCGGAAAGGACAGAGATTCCCCCCTCCACTTT. Amino acids: CASGKDRDSPLHF.